Below, 25 T cell receptor beta chains from the same sample are listed, as sequenced in a study of T cells in Graves' hyperthyroidism and ophthalmopathy. Regions amplified from RNA transcripts were the TCR beta CDR3 regions. TCR CDR3 underwent first-round RT-PCR with the HTBI primer set. TCRdb itself ran the multiplex PCR reads through MiXCR, one entry per CDR3 protein. The table lists a few hundred thousand distinct CDR3 sequences, about 17% of them singletons. Sequenced sample: blood. These receptors all come from a man in his forties with Graves' hyperthyroidism.

There are a few counts of this clonotype. The rearrangement uses TRBV28 and TRBJ2-5, with TRBD2 matching over 8 bases. The length of the CDR3 is 15 residues. Germline CDR1 is MDHEN and CDR2 is SYDVKM. Trimming cost V 6 bases and J 5 bases; bases outside gene matches: 11. CDR3 DNA: TGTGCCAGCAGCAAGGCGGGGGGTCCTTGGGAGACCCAGTACTTC. Protein sequence: CASSKAGGPWETQYF.

V gene TRBV27 combines with J gene TRBJ2-7; no firm D call. The ends were cut back, 3 bases at V and 4 bases at J, with 16 bases in the middle. The V gene's germline CDR1 is MNHEY and CDR2 SMNVEV (reference sequence). The CDR3 runs 15 residues. The DNA for the CDR3 is TGTGCCAGCAGTTTCGCGACGCCAGCCCGTTACGAGCAGTACTTC. This translates into CASSFATPARYEQYF.

This clonotype appeared many times. The chain is built from TRBV28 and TRBJ2-1; D could derive from TRBD1 or TRBD2 (5 bases each). The germline V and J ends were trimmed by 1 base and 0 bases, with 10 bases remaining between them. The CDR3 runs to 16 residues. Germline CDR1 reads MDHEN; CDR2 reads SYDVKM. Written as DNA, the CDR3 is TGTGCCAGCAGTTTATCCGGGGCCAACTCCTACAATGAGCAGTTCTTC. It is translated as CASSLSGANSYNEQFF.

The chain employs TRBV6-4 and TRBJ1-2, with D possibly TRBD1 on 6 matching bases. Germline-derived CDR1 and CDR2 are MRHNA and SNTAGT. V was trimmed by 4 bases and J by 3 bases, leaving 9 bases between them. The CDR3 is 13 amino acids. CDR3 sequence: CASSVGQHYGYTF. The DNA for the CDR3 is TGTGCCAGCAGTGTTGGACAGCACTATGGCTACACCTTC.

There are many counts of this clonotype. V usage is TRBV18 and J usage is TRBJ1-1; a weak D match, TRBD1 (6 bases). Germline CDR1 is KGHSH and CDR2 is LQKENI. The V and J ends lost 3 bases and 4 bases respectively, with 15 bases between them. CDR3 length equals 15 residues. The CDR3 reads CASSPARGAGTEAFF. The CDR3 DNA reads TGTGCCAGCTCACCGGCGAGGGGGGCGGGCACTGAAGCTTTCTTT.

This clonotype was observed at least ten times. This chain joins TRBV28 and TRBJ1-2; 7 bases line up with TRBD1. The CDR3 is 11 amino acids. V lost 4 bases, J lost 7 bases, and 0 bases stayed unmatched. The germline gives CDR1 MDHEN, CDR2 SYDVKM. The CDR3 DNA reads as TGTGCCAGCAGTTGGGACAGTGGCTACACCTTC. This codes for CASSWDSGYTF.

This clonotype was picked up many times. The rearrangement uses TRBV3-1 and TRBJ1-6; D is uncertain. The CDR3 is 15 residues long. Germline assignment: CDR1 LGHDT and CDR2 YNNKEL (reference sequence). Trimming shortened V by 0 bases and J by 6 bases, and 9 bases separated the two germline ends. CDR3 bases: TGTGCCAGCAGCCAAGATGAGAATATTAATTCACCCCTCCACTTT. This gives the protein CASSQDENINSPLHF.

In this sample, this clonotype turned up a few times. J is TRBJ2-7 and V is TRBV29-1, with D possibly being TRBD1 or TRBD2 (5 bases each). CDR3 length: 13 amino acids. Germline V gene lookup returns CDR1 SQVTM and CDR2 ANQGSEA. Trimming pared 4 bases from V and 2 bases from J, leaving 12 bases between. CDR3 sequence reads: CSVGDGDTYEQYF. CDR3 DNA: TGCAGCGTTGGGGACGGAGATACCTACGAGCAGTACTTC.

This clonotype was seen many times. The chain links TRBV28 to TRBJ1-2, with D possibly matching TRBD1 (5 bases). Germline CDR1 reads MDHEN; CDR2 reads SYDVKM. This CDR3 is 14 amino acids long. Trimming removed 2 bases from V and 7 bases from J, with 14 bases in between. The CDR3 coding sequence is TGTGCCAGCAGTTTAGAAGCAGGGTCGGGTGGCTACACCTTC. Translating it yields CASSLEAGSGGYTF.

The rearrangement joins TRBV7-9 to TRBJ1-6; D perhaps matches TRBD1 (6 bases). The CDR3 sequence is 15 residues long. With 5 bases removed from V and 9 bases from J, the gap between germline ends came to 17 bases. Germline lookup yields CDR1 SEHNR and CDR2 FQNEAQ (reference sequence). The CDR3 spells CASSPLGQSGSPLHF. Written as DNA, the CDR3 is TGTGCCAGCAGCCCCTTGGGACAATCGGGTTCACCCCTCCACTTT.

In its sample, this clonotype was seen a few times. A far bigger clonotype differs at one base, so this is likely a read error. This chain uses TRBV7-2 with TRBJ2-5; D uncertain. This CDR3 region has 11 residues. The V gene's germline CDR1 is SGHTA and CDR2 FQGNSA. CDR3 nucleotides: TGTGCCAGCAGCTTAGCGGAGACCCAGTGCTTC. This sequence encodes CASSLAETQCF.

The rearrangement joins TRBV20-1 to TRBJ2-1, with unresolved D. The CDR3 covers 15 residues. V lost 2 bases, J lost 0 bases, and 11 bases lay in between. Germline-derived CDR1 and CDR2 are DFQATT and SNEGSKA (reference sequence). The CDR3, as DNA: TGCAGTGCTAGAAAGGGCAGAAGCTCCTACAATGAGCAGTTCTTC. Protein: CSARKGRSSYNEQFF.

This clonotype has more than one count but fewer than ten. This rearrangement joins TRBV7-2 to TRBJ2-7; 8 nucleotides agree with TRBD2. The germline V gene has CDR1 SGHTA and CDR2 FQGNSA. The CDR3 contains 17 residues. J was trimmed by 2 bases and V by 1 base; bases with no gene match: 10. CDR3 in DNA: TGTGCCAGCAGCTTAGTTTTGGGCGGGGGGCGGCCCTACGAGCAGTACTTC. Its translation is CASSLVLGGGRPYEQYF.

In this sample, this clonotype turned up many times. This rearrangement joins TRBV6-2 or TRBV6-3 to TRBJ2-7; possible D gene TRBD2, 6 bases. Germline V lookup: CDR1 MNHEY, CDR2 SVGEGT. Trimming stripped 2 bases from V and 3 bases from J, with 17 bases between. The length of the CDR3 is 16 residues. DNA for the CDR3: TGTGCCAGCAGTTACCCCCTATCCCGGGGGTTCTACGAGCAGTACTTC. This sequence encodes CASSYPLSRGFYEQYF.

This clonotype was detected many times. V usage is TRBV11-3 and J usage is TRBJ1-1; 7 nucleotides align to TRBD1. The CDR3 contains 13 residues. The J segment lost 1 base and the V segment lost 4 bases, leaving 0 bases of the junction unmatched. Germline CDR1 and CDR2: SGHNT and YENEEA. CDR3 coding DNA: TGTGCCAGCAGCTGGGACAGGAACACTGAAGCTTTCTTT. Its translation is CASSWDRNTEAFF. Full variable domain (remainder filled in from reference TRBV11-3 and TRBJ1-1): EAGVVQSPRYKIIEKKQPVAFWCNPISGHNTLYWYLQNLGQGPELLIRYENEEAVDDSQLPKDRFSAERLKGVDSTLKIQPAELGDSAVYLCASSWDRNTEAFFGQGTRLTVV.

This clonotype has at least ten counts. J is TRBJ1-2 and V is TRBV28; D remains ambiguous. This CDR3 is built from 12 residues. Germline V gene lookup returns CDR1 MDHEN and CDR2 SYDVKM. The ends were cut back, 5 bases at V and 3 bases at J, with 7 bases in the middle. CDR3 sequence: CASSLGDYGYTF. The CDR3 DNA is TGTGCCAGCAGTCTGGGAGACTATGGCTACACCTTC.

This clonotype has ten or more counts. The V gene is TRBV28, the J gene TRBJ2-5, with 8 bases lining up with TRBD2. CDR1 is MDHEN and CDR2 is SYDVKM in the germline V gene. The CDR3 loop spans 15 amino acids. Trimming at V came to 6 bases and at J to 4 bases, leaving 10 bases not matched to a gene. Here the CDR3 DNA reads TGTGCCAGCAGACCTCCGGGACTAGTTAGAGAGACCCAGTACTTC. Amino acid sequence: CASRPPGLVRETQYF.

This clonotype was seen only a few times. The chain combines TRBV11-2 with TRBJ2-7; D unclear. Germline-derived CDR1 and CDR2 are SGHAT and FQNNGV. The CDR3 spans 14 residues. Trimming left V 5 bases short and J 2 bases short, with 13 bases between. CDR3 sequence reads: CASSHLRDPYEQYF. For the CDR3, the DNA is TGTGCCAGCAGCCACCTGAGAGACCCCTACGAGCAGTACTTC.

This clonotype was seen many times. The rearrangement joins TRBV28 to TRBJ2-3; 8 nucleotides align to TRBD2. Germline lookup yields CDR1 MDHEN and CDR2 SYDVKM. This CDR3 contains 13 residues. V lost 8 bases to trimming and J lost 1 base; unmatched junction nucleotides: 2. The chain's CDR3 is CASVTSGTDTQYF. The CDR3, as DNA: TGTGCCAGCGTGACTAGCGGCACAGATACGCAGTATTTT.

This clonotype was observed at least ten times. V and J are TRBV7-9 and TRBJ2-7; 7 nucleotides agree with TRBD1. J lost 5 bases, V lost 1 base, and 8 bases had no gene match. This CDR3 has 15 amino acids. Per the germline V gene, CDR1 is SEHNR and CDR2 is FQNEAQ (reference sequence). CDR3 DNA sequence: TGTGCCAGCAGCTTAGTTAGGGGGCAGTGGCACGAGCAGTACTTC. The encoded protein is CASSLVRGQWHEQYF.

Many counts were recorded for this clonotype. The chain has TRBV10-3 and TRBJ1-1; 9 nucleotides line up with TRBD1. Germline CDR1 reads ENHRY; CDR2 reads SYGVKD. Trimming removed 6 bases from V and 1 base from J; junction bases left unmatched: 3. This CDR3 is built from 14 residues. The CDR3 DNA reads TGTGCCATCAGCAAGGACAGGGGGAACACTGAAGCTTTCTTT. It yields the protein CAISKDRGNTEAFF.

In its sample, this clonotype was seen many times. The chain combines TRBV20-1 with TRBJ2-3, with a weak D call TRBD2 (7 bases). Trimming left V 3 bases short and J 4 bases short, with 11 bases between. This CDR3 is 13 amino acids long. Germline loops: CDR1 DFQATT, CDR2 SNEGSKA (reference sequence). As DNA, the CDR3 is TGCAGTGCTAGGACGGGGGGCGCAGATACGCAGTATTTT. Protein: CSARTGGADTQYF.

This clonotype came up many times. The rearrangement links TRBV11-2 to TRBJ2-2, with 7 bases matching TRBD2. The V and J ends lost 3 bases and 5 bases, in that order; junction bases with no gene match: 6. This CDR3 is built from 15 residues. CDR1 and CDR2 from the germline V gene are SGHAT and FQNNGV. The CDR3 DNA is TGTGCCAGCAGCTTGGTGGGGGGGAGGACCGGGGAGCTGTTTTTT. Translated, it gives CASSLVGGRTGELFF. Based on the CDR3 plus reference TRBV11-2 and TRBJ2-2, the full variable domain is EAGVAQSPRYKIIEKRQSVAFWCNPISGHATLYWYQQILGQGPKLLIQFQNNGVVDDSQLPKDRFSAERLKGVDSTLKIQPAKLEDSAVYLCASSLVGGRTGELFFGEGSRLTVL.

To note about this clonotype: With a much larger clone just one base away, this may be a read error. V and J are TRBV28 and TRBJ1-2; D might be TRBD1 (5 bases). This CDR3 is 13 amino acids long. Germline CDR1 and CDR2: MDHEN and SYDVKM. The CDR3 DNA reads TGTGCCAGCACCTCCGGGGGGTTATATGGCCACACCTTC. Protein product: CASTSGGLYGHTF.

Many counts were recorded for this clonotype. This chain connects TRBV2 to TRBJ2-3; the D call may be TRBD1 or TRBD2 (6 bases each). With 7 bases removed from V and 3 bases from J, the gap between germline ends came to 14 bases. This CDR3 comprises 14 residues. Germline loops: CDR1 SNHLY, CDR2 FYNNEI. The CDR3 sequence is CASTQRGATDTQYF. CDR3 sequence (DNA): TGTGCCAGCACCCAAAGGGGGGCGACAGATACGCAGTATTTT.